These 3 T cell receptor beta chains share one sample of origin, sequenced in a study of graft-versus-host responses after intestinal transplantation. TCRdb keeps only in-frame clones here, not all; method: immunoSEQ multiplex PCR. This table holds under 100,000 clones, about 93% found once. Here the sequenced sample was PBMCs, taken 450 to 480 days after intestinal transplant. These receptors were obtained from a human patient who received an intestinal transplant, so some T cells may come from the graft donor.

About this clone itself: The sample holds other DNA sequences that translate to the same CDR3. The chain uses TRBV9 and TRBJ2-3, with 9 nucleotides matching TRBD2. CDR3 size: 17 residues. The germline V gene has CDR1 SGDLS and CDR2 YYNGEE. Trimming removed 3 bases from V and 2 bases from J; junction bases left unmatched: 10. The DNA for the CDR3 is TGTGCCAGCAGCGACCCCCATAGCGGGGGACCCACAGATACGCAGTATTTT. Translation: CASSDPHSGGPTDTQYF.

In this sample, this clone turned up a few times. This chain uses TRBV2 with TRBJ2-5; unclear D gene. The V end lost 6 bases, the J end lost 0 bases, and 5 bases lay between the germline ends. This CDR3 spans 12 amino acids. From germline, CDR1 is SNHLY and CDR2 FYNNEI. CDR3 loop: CASRGYQETQYF. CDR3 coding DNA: TGTGCCAGCAGGGGGTACCAAGAGACCCAGTACTTC. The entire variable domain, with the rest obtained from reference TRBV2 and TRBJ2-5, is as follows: EPEVTQTPSHQVTQMGQEVILRCVPISNHLYFYWYRQILGQKVEFLVSFYNNEISEKSEIFDDQFSVERPDGSNFTLKIRSTKLEDSAMYFCASRGYQETQYFGPGTRLLVL.

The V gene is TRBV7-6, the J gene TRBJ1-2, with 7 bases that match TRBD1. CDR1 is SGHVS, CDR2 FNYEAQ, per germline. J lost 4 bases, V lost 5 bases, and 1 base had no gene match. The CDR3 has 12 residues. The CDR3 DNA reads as TGTGCCAGCAGCCCAGGGGGCTATGGCTACACCTTC. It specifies CASSPGGYGYTF.